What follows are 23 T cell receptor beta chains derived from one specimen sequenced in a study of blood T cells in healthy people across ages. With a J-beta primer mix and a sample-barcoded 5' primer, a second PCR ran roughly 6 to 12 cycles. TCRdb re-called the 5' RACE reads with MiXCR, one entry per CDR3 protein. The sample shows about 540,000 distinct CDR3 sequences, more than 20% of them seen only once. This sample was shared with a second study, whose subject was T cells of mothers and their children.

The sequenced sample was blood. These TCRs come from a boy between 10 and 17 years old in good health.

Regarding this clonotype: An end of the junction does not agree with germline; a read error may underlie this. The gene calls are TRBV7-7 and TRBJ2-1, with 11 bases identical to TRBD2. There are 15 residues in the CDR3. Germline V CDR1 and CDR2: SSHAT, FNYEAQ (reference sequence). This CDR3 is CASSLTSGGGNEQFF. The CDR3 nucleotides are TGTGCTAGCAGCCTAACTAGCGGGGGAGGAAATGAGCAGTTCTTC.

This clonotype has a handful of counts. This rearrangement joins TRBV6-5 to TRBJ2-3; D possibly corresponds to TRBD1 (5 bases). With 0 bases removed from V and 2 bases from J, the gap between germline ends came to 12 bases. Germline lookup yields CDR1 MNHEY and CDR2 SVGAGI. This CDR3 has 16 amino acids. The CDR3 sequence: CASSYSLGAVTDTQYF. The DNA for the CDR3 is TGTGCCAGCAGTTACTCCCTAGGGGCAGTCACAGATACGCAGTATTTT.

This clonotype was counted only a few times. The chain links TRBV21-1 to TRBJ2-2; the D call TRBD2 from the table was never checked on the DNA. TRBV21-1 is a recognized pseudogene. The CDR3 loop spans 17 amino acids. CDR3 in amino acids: CASSKKIRLARAGELFF. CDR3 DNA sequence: TGTGCCAGCAGCAAAAAAATACGACTAGCGAGGGCCGGGGAGCTGTTTTTT.

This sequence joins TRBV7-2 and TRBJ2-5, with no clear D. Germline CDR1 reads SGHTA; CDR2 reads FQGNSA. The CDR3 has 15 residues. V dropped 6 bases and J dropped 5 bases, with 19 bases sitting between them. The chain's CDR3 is CASSRDKYGQETQYF. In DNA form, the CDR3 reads TGTGCCAGCAGTCGAGATAAGTACGGCCAGGAGACCCAGTACTTC.

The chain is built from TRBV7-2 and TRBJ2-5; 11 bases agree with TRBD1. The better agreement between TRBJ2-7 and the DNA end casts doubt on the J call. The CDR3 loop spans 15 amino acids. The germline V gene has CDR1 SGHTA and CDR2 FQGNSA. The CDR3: CASSVRWTGGDEQYF. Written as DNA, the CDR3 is TGTGCCAGCAGCGTGAGATGGACAGGGGGCGACGAGCAGTACTTC.

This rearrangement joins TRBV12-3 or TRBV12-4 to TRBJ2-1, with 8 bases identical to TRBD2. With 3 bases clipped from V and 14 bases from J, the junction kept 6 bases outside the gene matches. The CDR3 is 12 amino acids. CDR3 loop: CASSFRGGLKFF. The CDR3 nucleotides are TGTGCCAGCAGTTTTCGGGGGGGGCTCAAGTTCTTC.

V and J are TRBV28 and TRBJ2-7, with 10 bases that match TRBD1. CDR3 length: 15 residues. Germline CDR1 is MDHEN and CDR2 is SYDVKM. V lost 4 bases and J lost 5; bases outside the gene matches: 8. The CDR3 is CASSSLGQGTDEQYF. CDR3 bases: TGTGCCAGCAGTTCCTTGGGACAGGGGACCGACGAGCAGTACTTC.

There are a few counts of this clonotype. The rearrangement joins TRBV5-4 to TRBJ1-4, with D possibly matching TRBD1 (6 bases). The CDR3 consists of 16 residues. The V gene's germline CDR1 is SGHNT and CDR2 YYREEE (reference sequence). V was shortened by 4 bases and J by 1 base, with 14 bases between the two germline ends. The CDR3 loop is CASSAGGRQTNEKLFF. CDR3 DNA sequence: TGTGCCAGCAGCGCCGGGGGCCGCCAAACTAATGAAAAACTGTTTTTT.

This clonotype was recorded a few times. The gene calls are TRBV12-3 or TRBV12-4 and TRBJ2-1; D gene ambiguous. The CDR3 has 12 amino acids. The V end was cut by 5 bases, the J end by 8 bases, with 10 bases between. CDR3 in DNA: TGTGCCAGCAGTCCCAATTATGATGAGCAGTTCTTC. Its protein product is CASSPNYDEQFF.

CDR3 protein: CASSLRGGSGNTIYF. The CDR3 bases are TGTGCCAGCAGCCTCCGAGGCGGCTCTGGAAACACCATATATTTT. The gene calls are TRBV27 and TRBJ1-3; D gene uncertain. V lost 6 bases to trimming and J lost 0 bases, with 12 bases between them. There are 15 residues in the CDR3. Germline V gene lookup returns CDR1 MNHEY and CDR2 SMNVEV (reference sequence).

Here the CDR3 DNA reads TGTGCCAGCAGTCCACCGGGACAGCACACCGGGGAGCTGTTTTTT. It codes for CASSPPGQHTGELFF. The genes are TRBV12-3 or TRBV12-4 and TRBJ2-2; 7 nucleotides agree with TRBD1. The CDR3 contains 15 residues. V trimming: 5 bases; J trimming: 3 bases; junction bases outside the gene matches: 6.

The CDR3 DNA reads TGCAGTGCCATCTCCTCGACGGAAAACATTCAGTACTTC. Its translation is CSAISSTENIQYF. The chain combines TRBV20-1 with TRBJ2-4; D is unresolved. The CDR3 extends over 13 amino acids. Germline V gives CDR1 DFQATT, CDR2 SNEGSKA (reference sequence). Trimming removed 6 bases at V and 5 bases at J, with 14 bases between.

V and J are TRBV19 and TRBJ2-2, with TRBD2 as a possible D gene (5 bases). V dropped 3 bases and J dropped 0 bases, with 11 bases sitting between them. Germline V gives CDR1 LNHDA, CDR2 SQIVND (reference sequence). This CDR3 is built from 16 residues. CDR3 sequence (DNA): TGTGCCAGTAGTATCTCGACGGGAACGAACACCGGGGAGCTGTTTTTT. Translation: CASSISTGTNTGELFF.

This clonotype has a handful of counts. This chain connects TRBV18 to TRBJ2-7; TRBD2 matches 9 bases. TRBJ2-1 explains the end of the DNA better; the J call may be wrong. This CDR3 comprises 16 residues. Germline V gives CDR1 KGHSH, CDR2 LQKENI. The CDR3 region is CASSPPGLASYNEQFF. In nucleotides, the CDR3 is TGTGCCAGCTCTCCTCCGGGACTAGCTTCCTACAATGAGCAGTTCTTC.

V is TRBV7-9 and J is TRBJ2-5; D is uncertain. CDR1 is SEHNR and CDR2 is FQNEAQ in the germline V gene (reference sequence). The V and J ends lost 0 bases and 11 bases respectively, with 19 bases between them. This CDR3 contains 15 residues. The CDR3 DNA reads TGTGCCAGCAGCTTAGCGTCTCAGGTCGCCTACAAGCAGTACTTC. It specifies CASSLASQVAYKQYF. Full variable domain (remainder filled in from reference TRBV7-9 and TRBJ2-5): DTGVSQNPRHKITKRGQNVTFRCDPISEHNRLYWYRQTLGQGPEFLTYFQNEAQLEKSRLLSDRFSAERPKGSFSTLEIQRTEQGDSAMYLCASSLASQVAYKQYFGPGTRLLVL.

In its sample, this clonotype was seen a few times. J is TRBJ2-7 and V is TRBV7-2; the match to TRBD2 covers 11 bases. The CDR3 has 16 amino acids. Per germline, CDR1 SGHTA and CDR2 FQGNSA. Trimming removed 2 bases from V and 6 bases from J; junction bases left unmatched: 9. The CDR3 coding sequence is TGTGCCAGCAGCTTAACTGGTACTAGCGGGAGCATCGAGCAGTACTTC. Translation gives CASSLTGTSGSIEQYF.

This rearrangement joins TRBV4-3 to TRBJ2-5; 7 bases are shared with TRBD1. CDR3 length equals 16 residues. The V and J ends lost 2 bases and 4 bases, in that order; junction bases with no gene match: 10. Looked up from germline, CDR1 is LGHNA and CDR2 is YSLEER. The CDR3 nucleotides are TGCGCCAGCAGCCAAACCCCCAGGACAGGTTCAGAGACCCAGTACTTC. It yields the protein CASSQTPRTGSETQYF.

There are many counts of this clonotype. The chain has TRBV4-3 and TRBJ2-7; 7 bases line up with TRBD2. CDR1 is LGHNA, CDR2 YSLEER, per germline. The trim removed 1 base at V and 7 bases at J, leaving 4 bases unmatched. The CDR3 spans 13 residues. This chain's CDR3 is CASSQGLAEEQYF. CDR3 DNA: TGCGCCAGCAGCCAAGGTCTAGCGGAAGAGCAGTACTTC.

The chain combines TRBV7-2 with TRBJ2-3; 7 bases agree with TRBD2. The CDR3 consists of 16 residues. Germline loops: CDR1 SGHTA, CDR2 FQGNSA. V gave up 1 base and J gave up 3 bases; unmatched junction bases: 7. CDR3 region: CASSLGVTGGTDTQYF. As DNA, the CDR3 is TGTGCCAGCAGCTTAGGTGTGACGGGAGGAACAGATACGCAGTATTTT.

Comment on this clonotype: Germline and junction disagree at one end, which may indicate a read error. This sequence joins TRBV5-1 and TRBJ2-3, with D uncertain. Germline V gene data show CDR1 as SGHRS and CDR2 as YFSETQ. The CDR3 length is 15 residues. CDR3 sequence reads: CASSLSPGPADTQCF. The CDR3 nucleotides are TGCGCCAGCAGCTTGTCGCCGGGCCCGGCAGATACGCAGTGTTTT.

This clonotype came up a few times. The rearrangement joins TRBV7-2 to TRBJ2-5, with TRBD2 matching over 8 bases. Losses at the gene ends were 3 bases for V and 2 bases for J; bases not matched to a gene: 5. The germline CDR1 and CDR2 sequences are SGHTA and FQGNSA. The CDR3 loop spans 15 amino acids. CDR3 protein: CASSFSGTQQETQYF. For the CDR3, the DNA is TGTGCCAGCAGCTTTAGCGGGACACAACAAGAGACCCAGTACTTC. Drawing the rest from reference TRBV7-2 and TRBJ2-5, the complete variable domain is GAGVSQSPSNKVTEKGKDVELRCDPISGHTALYWYRQSLGQGLEFLIYFQGNSAPDKSGLPSDRFSAERTGGSVSTLTIQRTQQEDSAVYLCASSFSGTQQETQYFGPGTRLLVL.

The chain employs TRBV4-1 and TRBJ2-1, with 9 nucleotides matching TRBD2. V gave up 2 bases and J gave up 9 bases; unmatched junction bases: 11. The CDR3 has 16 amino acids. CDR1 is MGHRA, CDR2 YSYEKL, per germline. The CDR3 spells CASSQLLAGFHGEQFF. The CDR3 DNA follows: TGCGCCAGCAGCCAATTACTAGCGGGCTTCCACGGTGAGCAGTTCTTC.

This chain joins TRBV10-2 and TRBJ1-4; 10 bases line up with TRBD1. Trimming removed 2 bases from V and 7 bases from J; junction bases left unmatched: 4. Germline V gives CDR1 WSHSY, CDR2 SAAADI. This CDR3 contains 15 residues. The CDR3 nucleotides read TGCGCCAGCAGTGAGACCGGGACAGGGGTTGAAAAACTGTTTTTT. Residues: CASSETGTGVEKLFF.